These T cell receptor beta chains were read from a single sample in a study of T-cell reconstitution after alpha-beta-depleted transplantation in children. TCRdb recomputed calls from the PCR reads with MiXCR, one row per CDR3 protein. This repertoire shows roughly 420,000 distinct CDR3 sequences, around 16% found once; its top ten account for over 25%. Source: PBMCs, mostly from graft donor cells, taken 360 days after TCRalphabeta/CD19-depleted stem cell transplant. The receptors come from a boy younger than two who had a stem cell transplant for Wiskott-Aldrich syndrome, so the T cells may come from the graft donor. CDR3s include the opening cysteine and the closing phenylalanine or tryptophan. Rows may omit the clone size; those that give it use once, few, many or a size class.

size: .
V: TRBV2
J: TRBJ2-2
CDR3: CASSADSNTGELFF

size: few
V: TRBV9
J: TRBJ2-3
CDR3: CASSPLAGGSTDTQYF

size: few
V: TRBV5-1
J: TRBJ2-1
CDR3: CASSTGRKAYNEQFF

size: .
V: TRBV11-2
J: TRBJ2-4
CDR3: CASSPLSSGSRSGANIQYF

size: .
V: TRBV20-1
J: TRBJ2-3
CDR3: CSARDGGTVDTQYF

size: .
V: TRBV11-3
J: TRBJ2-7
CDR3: CASSLAAVSYEQYF

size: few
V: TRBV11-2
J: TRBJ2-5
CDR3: CASSLARTPRETQYF

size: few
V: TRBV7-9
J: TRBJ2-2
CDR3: CASSLRTSGGELFF

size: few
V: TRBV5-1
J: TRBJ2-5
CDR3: CASSWGGRGETQYF

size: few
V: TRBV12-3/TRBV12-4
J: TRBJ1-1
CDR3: CASSRGDWGYTEAFF

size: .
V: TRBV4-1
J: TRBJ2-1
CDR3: CASSQPRGLYNEQFF

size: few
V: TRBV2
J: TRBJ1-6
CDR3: CASSSMGDNSPLHF

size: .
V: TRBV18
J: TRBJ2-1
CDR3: CASSLSTGGEQFF

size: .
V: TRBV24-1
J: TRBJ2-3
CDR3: CATSDPGLRTDTQYF

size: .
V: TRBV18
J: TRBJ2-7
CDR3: CASSLDYRDYEQYF

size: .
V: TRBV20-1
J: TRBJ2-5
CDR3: CSARGENGETQYF

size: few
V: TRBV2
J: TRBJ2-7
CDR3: CASSEISEQYF

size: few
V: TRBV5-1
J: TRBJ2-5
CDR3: CASSLVNREETQYF

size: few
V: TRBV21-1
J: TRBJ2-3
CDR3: CASSKEVEAGTDTQYF

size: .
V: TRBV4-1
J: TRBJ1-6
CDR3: CASSQGQWNSPLHF

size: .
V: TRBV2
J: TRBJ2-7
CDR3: CASTIRELSYEQYF

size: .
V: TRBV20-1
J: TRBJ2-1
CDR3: CSARDPRGGHNEQFF

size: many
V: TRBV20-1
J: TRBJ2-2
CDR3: CSARDWTGGARETGELFF

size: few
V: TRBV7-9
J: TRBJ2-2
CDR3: CASSTRLAGHTGELFF

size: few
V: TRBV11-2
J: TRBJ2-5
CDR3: CASSLRGGAETQYF

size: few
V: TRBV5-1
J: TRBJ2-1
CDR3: CASSPRGSNEQFF

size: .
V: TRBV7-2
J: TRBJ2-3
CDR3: CASSYTSGRGVTDTQYF

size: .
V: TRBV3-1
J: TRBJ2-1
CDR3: CASSQRGFGVLSGGEQFF

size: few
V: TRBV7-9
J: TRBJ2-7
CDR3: CASSPRGIYEQYF